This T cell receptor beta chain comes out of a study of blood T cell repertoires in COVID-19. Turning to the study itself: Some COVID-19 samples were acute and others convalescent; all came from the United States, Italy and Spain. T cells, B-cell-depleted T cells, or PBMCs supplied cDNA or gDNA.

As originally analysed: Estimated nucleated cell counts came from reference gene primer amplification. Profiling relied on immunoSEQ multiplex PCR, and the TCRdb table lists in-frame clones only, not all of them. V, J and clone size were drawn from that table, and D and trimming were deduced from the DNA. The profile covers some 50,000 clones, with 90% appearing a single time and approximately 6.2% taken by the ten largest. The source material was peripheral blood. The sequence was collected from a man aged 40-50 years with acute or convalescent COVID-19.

The CDR3 here is CASRRYSNQPQHF. The CDR3 coding sequence is TGTGCCAGCAGGCGGTATAGCAATCAGCCCCAGCATTTT. The chain recombines TRBV27 with TRBJ1-5; D not certain. The length of the CDR3 is 13 residues. Germline CDR1 reads MNHEY; CDR2 reads SMNVEV (reference sequence). Deletions cut 6 bases from V and 0 bases from J, with 6 bases between.